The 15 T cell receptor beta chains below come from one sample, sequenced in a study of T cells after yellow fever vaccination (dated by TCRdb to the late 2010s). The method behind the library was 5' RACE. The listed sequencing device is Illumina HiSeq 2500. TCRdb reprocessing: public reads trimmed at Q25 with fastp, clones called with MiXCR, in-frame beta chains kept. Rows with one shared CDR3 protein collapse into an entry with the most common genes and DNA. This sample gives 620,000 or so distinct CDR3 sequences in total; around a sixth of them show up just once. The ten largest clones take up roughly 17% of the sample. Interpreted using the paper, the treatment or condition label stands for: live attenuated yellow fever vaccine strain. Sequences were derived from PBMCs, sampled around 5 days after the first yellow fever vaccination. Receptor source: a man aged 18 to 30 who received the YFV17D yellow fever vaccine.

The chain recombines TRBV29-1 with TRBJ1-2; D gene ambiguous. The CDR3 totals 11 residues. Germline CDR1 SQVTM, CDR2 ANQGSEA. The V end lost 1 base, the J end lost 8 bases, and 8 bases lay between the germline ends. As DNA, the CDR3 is TGCAGCGTTGAAGCACCGAGGGGCTACACCTTC. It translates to CSVEAPRGYTF.

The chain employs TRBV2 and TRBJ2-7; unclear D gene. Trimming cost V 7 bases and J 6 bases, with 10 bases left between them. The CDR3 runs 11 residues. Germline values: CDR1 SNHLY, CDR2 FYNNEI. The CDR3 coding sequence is TGTGCCAGCATCTTCTACGGCGAGCAGTACGTC. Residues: CASIFYGEQYV.

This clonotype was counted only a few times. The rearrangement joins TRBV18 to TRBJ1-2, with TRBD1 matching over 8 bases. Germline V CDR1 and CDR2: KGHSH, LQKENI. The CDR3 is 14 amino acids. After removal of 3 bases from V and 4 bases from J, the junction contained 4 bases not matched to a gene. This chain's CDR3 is CASSPTGDVYGYTF. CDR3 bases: TGTGCCAGCTCACCGACAGGGGACGTCTATGGCTACACCTTC.

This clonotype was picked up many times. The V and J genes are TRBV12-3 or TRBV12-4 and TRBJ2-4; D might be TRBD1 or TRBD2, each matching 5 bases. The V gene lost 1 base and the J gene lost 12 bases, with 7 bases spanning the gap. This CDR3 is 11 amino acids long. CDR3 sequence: CASSLGGPQYF. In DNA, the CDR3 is TGTGCCAGCAGTTTAGGGGGACCTCAGTACTTC.

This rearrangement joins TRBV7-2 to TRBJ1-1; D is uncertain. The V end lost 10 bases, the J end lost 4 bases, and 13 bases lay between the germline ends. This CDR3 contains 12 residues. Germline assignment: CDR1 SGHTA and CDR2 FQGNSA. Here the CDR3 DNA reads TGTGCCATCCGCCGTGTTAGCACTGAAGCTTTCTTT. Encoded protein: CAIRRVSTEAFF.

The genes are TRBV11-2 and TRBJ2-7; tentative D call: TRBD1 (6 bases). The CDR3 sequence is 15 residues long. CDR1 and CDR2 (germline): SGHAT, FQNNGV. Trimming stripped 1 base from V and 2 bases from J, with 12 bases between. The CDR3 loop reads CASSLVRGQTYEQYF. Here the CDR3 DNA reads TGTGCCAGCAGCTTAGTCAGGGGTCAGACCTACGAGCAGTACTTC.

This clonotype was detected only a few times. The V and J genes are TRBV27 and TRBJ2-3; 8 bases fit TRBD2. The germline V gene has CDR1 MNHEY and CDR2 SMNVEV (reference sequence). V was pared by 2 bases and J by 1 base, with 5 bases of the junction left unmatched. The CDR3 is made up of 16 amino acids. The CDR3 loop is CASSLTSGGRTDTQYF. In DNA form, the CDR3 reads TGTGCCAGCAGTTTAACCAGCGGGGGTCGCACAGATACGCAGTATTTT.

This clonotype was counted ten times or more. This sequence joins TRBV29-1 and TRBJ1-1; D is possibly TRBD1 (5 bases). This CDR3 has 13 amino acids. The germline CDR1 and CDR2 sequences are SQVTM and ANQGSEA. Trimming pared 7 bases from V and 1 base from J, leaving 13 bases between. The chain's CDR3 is CSANRDGNTEAFF. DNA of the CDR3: TGCAGCGCCAACCGGGACGGGAACACTGAAGCTTTCTTT. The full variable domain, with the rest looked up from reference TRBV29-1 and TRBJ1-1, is SAVISQKPSRDICQRGTSLTIQCQVDSQVTMMFWYRQQPGQSLTLIATANQGSEATYESGFVIDKFPISRPNLTFSTLTVSNMSPEDSSIYLCSANRDGNTEAFFGQGTRLTVV.

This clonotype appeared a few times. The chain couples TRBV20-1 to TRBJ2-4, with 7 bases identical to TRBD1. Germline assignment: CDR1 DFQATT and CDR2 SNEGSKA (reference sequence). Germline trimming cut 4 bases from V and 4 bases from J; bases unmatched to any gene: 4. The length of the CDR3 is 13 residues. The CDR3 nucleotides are TGCAGTGCTAAAGGGGGCTTAAAAAACATTCAGTACTTC. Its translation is CSAKGGLKNIQYF.

The CDR3 bases are TGTGCCAGCAGCCCCCGTGGTAGCGGGGGAACAGATACGCAGTATTTT. The encoded protein is CASSPRGSGGTDTQYF. The gene calls are TRBV7-2 and TRBJ2-3, with 9 bases lining up with TRBD2. The CDR3 extends over 16 amino acids. Germline trimming cut 5 bases from V and 3 bases from J; bases unmatched to any gene: 9. Germline CDR1 reads SGHTA; CDR2 reads FQGNSA.

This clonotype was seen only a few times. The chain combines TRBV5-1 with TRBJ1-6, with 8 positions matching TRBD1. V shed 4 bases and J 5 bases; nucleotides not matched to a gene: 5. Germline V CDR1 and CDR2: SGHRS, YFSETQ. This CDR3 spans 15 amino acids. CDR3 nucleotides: TGCGCCAGCAGCATACAGGGGGTCAATAATTCACCCCTCCACTTT. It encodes CASSIQGVNNSPLHF.

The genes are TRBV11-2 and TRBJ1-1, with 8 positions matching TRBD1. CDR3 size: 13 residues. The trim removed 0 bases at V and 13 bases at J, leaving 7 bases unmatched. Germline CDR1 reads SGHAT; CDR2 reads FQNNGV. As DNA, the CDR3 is TGTGCCAGCAGCTTAGAACCGGACAGGGTTGTTTTCTTT. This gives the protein CASSLEPDRVVFF.

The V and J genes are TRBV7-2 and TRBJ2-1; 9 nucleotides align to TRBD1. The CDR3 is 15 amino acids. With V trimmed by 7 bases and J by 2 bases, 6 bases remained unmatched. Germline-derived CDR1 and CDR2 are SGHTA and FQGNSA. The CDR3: CASTIRQGAYNEQFF. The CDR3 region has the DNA TGTGCCAGCACTATTAGACAGGGGGCCTACAATGAGCAGTTCTTC.

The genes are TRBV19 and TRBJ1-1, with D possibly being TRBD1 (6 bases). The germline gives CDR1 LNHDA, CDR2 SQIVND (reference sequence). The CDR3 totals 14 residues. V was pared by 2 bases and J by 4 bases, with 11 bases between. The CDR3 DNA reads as TGTGCCAGTAGTATATCAGGGGCGGGCACTGAAGCTTTCTTT. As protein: CASSISGAGTEAFF.

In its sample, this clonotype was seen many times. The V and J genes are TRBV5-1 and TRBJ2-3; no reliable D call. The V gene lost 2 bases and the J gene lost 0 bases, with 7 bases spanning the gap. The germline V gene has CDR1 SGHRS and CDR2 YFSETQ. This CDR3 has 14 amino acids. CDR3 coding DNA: TGCGCCAGCAGCTTTAGTCGGAGCACAGATACGCAGTATTTT. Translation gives CASSFSRSTDTQYF.